A selection of T cell receptor beta chains follows, all from one sample in a study of CD8 T cells in Susac syndrome. TCRdb used MiXCR to reprocess the immunoSEQ multiplex PCR reads, holding one entry per CDR3 protein. There are 150,000 or so distinct CDR3 sequences in the sample; around 95% occur only once, and 0.11% to 0.15% lies in the top ten. Sequencing was performed on CD4+ T cells from PBMCs. These receptors were taken from a human donor in good health. Both conserved end residues are part of each CDR3. The D gene is left open where the match is weak. A row's size may be missing; if present it is once, few, many or a size class.

TRBJ1-5 TRBV7-3 13 - - CASSLGEGQPQHF TGTGCCAGCAGCTTGGGGGAGGGACAGCCCCAGCATTTT
TRBJ2-6 TRBV2 16 - TRBD1 CASRRGQSSGANVLTF TGTGCCAGCCGCAGGGGACAGAGCTCTGGGGCCAACGTCCTGACTTTC
TRBJ1-1 TRBV6-2/TRBV6-3 13 - - CASSYVDRNEAFF TGTGCCAGCAGTTACGTGGACAGAAATGAAGCTTTCTTT
TRBJ2-7 TRBV6-2/TRBV6-3 13 - TRBD1 CASSIGTGDEQYF TGTGCCAGCAGCATCGGGACAGGGGACGAGCAGTACTTC
TRBJ1-2 TRBV5-4 17 - - CASSSPVGGSANYGYTF TGTGCCAGCAGCTCCCCCGTCGGGGGATCAGCTAACTATGGCTACACCTTC
TRBJ2-7 TRBV6-5 14 once - CASSFRRRTYEQYF TGTGCCAGCAGTTTTAGGCGACGGACCTACGAGCAGTACTTC
TRBJ2-5 TRBV7-9 14 once - CASTPGTRGETQYF TGTGCCAGCACCCCCGGGACCCGGGGAGAGACCCAGTACTTC
TRBJ2-3 TRBV30 14 - TRBD2 CACASGGAVDTQYF TGTGCCTGCGCTAGCGGGGGGGCTGTGGATACGCAGTATTTT
TRBJ2-3 TRBV3-1 14 - - CASRPRQQSDTQYF TGTGCCAGCAGACCCAGACAGCAGTCGGATACGCAGTATTTT
TRBJ1-1 TRBV20-1 15 - - CSASGGAATDTEAFF TGCAGTGCTAGCGGGGGCGCCGCGACGGACACTGAAGCTTTCTTT
TRBJ2-1 TRBV5-1 17 - TRBD2 CASTLADTGLASNEQFF TGCGCCAGCACCCTCGCCGACACGGGACTAGCCTCCAATGAGCAGTTCTTC
TRBJ2-5 TRBV15 14 once - CATSRVRLGGTQYF TGTGCCACCAGCAGAGTTCGTCTCGGAGGGACCCAGTACTTC
TRBJ2-1 TRBV5-1 14 - - CASSLGTSYNEQFF TGCGCCAGCAGCTTAGGGACGTCCTACAATGAGCAGTTCTTC
TRBJ2-5 TRBV3-1 16 - TRBD2 CASSQLGTSRGETQYF TGTGCCAGCAGCCAACTCGGGACTAGCCGGGGTGAGACCCAGTACTTC
TRBJ2-1 TRBV9 15 - - CASSVMTRDSNEQFF TGTGCCAGCAGCGTGATGACTAGGGATAGCAATGAGCAGTTCTTC
TRBJ2-2 TRBV25-1 15 - - CASSDYYSNTGELFF TGTGCCAGCAGTGACTACTACTCGAACACCGGGGAGCTGTTTTTT
TRBJ2-3 TRBV5-6 12 - - CASSWGGVTQYF TGTGCCAGCAGCTGGGGCGGGGTTACGCAGTATTTT
TRBJ1-5 TRBV25-1 14 - - CASSGFGGSQPQHF TGTGCCAGCAGTGGGTTTGGGGGTTCCCAGCCCCAGCATTTT
TRBJ2-3 TRBV9 13 once - CASSVWSTDTQYF TGTGCCAGCAGCGTTTGGAGCACAGATACGCAGTATTTT
TRBJ2-7 TRBV7-2 16 - TRBD1 CASSSQGGNPSYEQYF TGTGCCAGCAGCTCCCAAGGGGGCAACCCCTCCTACGAGCAGTACTTC
TRBJ1-2 TRBV9 15 - - CASSGDPLGSGGYTF TGTGCCAGCAGCGGGGACCCGTTGGGCTCCGGGGGCTACACCTTC
TRBJ1-1 TRBV2 15 - - CASRALQGPETEAFF TGTGCCAGCAGGGCTCTACAGGGCCCGGAAACTGAAGCTTTCTTT
TRBJ1-1 TRBV29-1 15 - - CSAARGGAGNTEAFF TGCAGCGCCGCGCGGGGGGGCGCGGGGAACACTGAAGCTTTCTTT
TRBJ2-1 TRBV12-3/TRBV12-4 16 once TRBD1 CASRTNRGPSYNEQFF TGTGCCAGCAGGACCAACAGGGGACCTTCCTACAATGAGCAGTTCTTC
TRBJ1-5 TRBV2 14 - TRBD1 CASSGQGDNQPQHF TGTGCCAGCAGTGGACAGGGGGACAATCAGCCCCAGCATTTT
TRBJ2-3 TRBV20-1 16 - TRBD2 CSARGRAGALTDTQYF TGCAGTGCTAGAGGTCGAGCGGGGGCACTCACAGATACGCAGTATTTT
TRBJ2-3 TRBV4-2 16 - TRBD2 CASSQSTSGGADTQYF TGTGCCAGCAGCCAATCGACTAGCGGGGGGGCAGATACGCAGTATTTT
TRBJ1-1 TRBV30 12 - TRBD1 CAYTGDGTEAFF TGTGCCTACACAGGGGACGGCACTGAAGCTTTCTTT
TRBJ2-3 TRBV7-8 14 - TRBD2 CASAYSGGGDTQYF TGTGCCAGCGCCTATTCGGGGGGTGGAGATACGCAGTATTTT
TRBJ1-1 TRBV2 14 - - CASSELGMNTEAFF TGTGCCAGCAGTGAATTGGGGATGAACACTGAAGCTTTCTTT
TRBJ1-2 TRBV12-3/TRBV12-4 14 - - CASSQEQGLSGYTF TGTGCCAGCAGCCAGGAACAGGGATTAAGCGGCTACACCTTC
TRBJ1-1 TRBV29-1 14 - - CSVPRDGRLAEAFF TGCAGCGTCCCTCGGGACGGCAGATTGGCTGAAGCTTTCTTT
TRBJ2-1 TRBV2 17 few TRBD2 CASTRRKGLAAYNEQFF TGTGCCAGCACCCGGCGGAAAGGACTAGCGGCTTACAATGAGCAGTTCTTC
TRBJ1-2 TRBV7-9 13 - TRBD1 CASSMTGSDGYTF TGTGCCAGCAGCATGACAGGGAGCGATGGCTACACCTTC
TRBJ1-2 TRBV29-1 12 - - CTGEAGGSSYTF TGCACCGGAGAGGCGGGGGGCAGCAGCTACACCTTC
TRBJ2-7 TRBV20-1 16 once - CSASYRVGAPSYEQYF TGCAGTGCTAGTTACCGAGTGGGCGCCCCCTCCTACGAGCAGTACTTC
TRBJ1-6 TRBV5-4 14 - - CASSLGGGNSPLHF TGTGCCAGCAGCTTGGGCGGGGGGAATTCACCCCTCCATTTT
TRBJ2-7 TRBV5-1 14 - TRBD1 CASSLAGAGGEQYF TGCGCCAGCAGCTTGGCCGGGGCAGGGGGCGAGCAGTACTTC
TRBJ2-1 TRBV20-1 14 - TRBD2 CSAGTKQGAREQFF TGCAGTGCTGGGACTAAGCAGGGCGCCAGGGAGCAGTTCTTC
TRBJ2-7 TRBV6-1 13 - - CASIEATSYEQYF TGTGCCAGCATTGAGGCGACGTCCTACGAGCAGTACTTC
TRBJ1-6 TRBV6-5 14 - - CASTAVSFNSPLHF TGTGCCAGCACGGCAGTTTCATTTAATTCACCCCTCCACTTT
TRBJ1-1 TRBV10-3 13 - - CAIRKGMNTEAFF TGTGCCATCAGGAAGGGGATGAACACTGAAGCTTTCTTT
TRBJ2-7 TRBV7-2 13 - - CASSSIGGYEQYF TGTGCCAGCAGCTCCATCGGGGGCTACGAGCAGTACTTC
TRBJ2-7 TRBV5-1 14 - - CASTPDTSSYEQYF TGCGCCAGCACTCCGGACACCAGCTCCTACGAGCAGTACTTC
TRBJ1-1 TRBV20-1 10 - - CSATNTEAFF TGCAGTGCCACTAACACTGAAGCTTTCTTT
TRBJ1-5 TRBV15 15 few - CATSRDPGSNQPQHF TGTGCCACCAGCAGAGATCCGGGTAGCAATCAGCCCCAGCATTTT
TRBJ1-5 TRBV20-1 12 few - CSASGGNQPQHF TGCAGTGCTAGTGGGGGCAATCAGCCCCAGCATTTT
TRBJ2-3 TRBV7-9 19 - TRBD1 CASSNIPGQGGKETDTQYF TGTGCCAGCAGCAACATCCCGGGACAGGGGGGAAAGGAAACAGATACGCAGTATTTT
TRBJ1-1 TRBV5-6 14 - - CASSLASGNTEAFF TGTGCCAGCAGCTTGGCCTCAGGGAACACTGAAGCTTTCTTT
TRBJ2-3 TRBV29-1 14 once TRBD2 CSVVLAGGPRTQYF TGCAGCGTTGTACTAGCGGGGGGCCCGAGGACGCAGTATTTT
TRBJ2-7 TRBV7-9 16 - TRBD1 CASSPTSQGPTYEQYF TGTGCCAGCAGCCCAACCTCACAGGGGCCCACCTACGAGCAGTACTTC
TRBJ2-5 TRBV4-1 15 - - CASSPRTQGGETQYF TGCGCCAGCAGCCCCCGCACCCAGGGGGGAGAGACCCAGTACTTC
TRBJ1-2 TRBV25-1 17 once TRBD1 CASSDHPGQGPNYGYTF TGTGCCAGCAGTGACCACCCGGGACAGGGACCGAACTATGGCTACACCTTC